This T cell receptor (beta chain) was obtained from a study of cytomegalovirus exposure and HLA in healthy donors. Study-level results: Analyzed later, most CMV-associated TCR beta chains appeared HLA-restricted. For TCR beta chains, V- and J-gene trimming was later linked to a missense DCLRE1C variant.

This clone was picked up one time. Its antigen is as yet unknown. Vbeta (60) and Jbeta (13) primers were used in the PCR. The table came from immunoSEQ multiplex PCR; TCRdb's copy has only in-frame clones and leaves some out. The profile shows under 70,000 clones, about 65% of them singletons. V was clipped by 5 bases and J by 0 bases; unmatched bases: 10. The CDR3 sequence is 17 residues long. Germline V gene lookup returns CDR1 LNHDA and CDR2 SQIVND (reference sequence). Sequenced material: PBMCs. V usage is TRBV19 and J usage is TRBJ1-2; 9 bases align to TRBD1. This receptor was taken from a woman aged 30 to 39 in good health and CMV-seronegative. CDR3 sequence reads: CASSALPGQGSNYGYTF. The CDR3 region has the DNA TGTGCCAGTAGTGCTCTACCGGGACAGGGATCTAACTATGGCTACACCTTC.